This T cell receptor beta chain was identified in a study of blood T cell repertoires in COVID-19. As for the study in general: Whether acute or convalescent, the COVID-19 samples came from the United States, Italy and Spain. Sources were T cells, B-cell-depleted T cells, or PBMCs; the material itself was cDNA or gDNA.

Repertoires were generated with immunoSEQ multiplex PCR, while TCRdb's copy carries only in-frame clones and drops some. Here the sample spans about 240,000 clones, approximately 85% being singletons. The CDR3 contains 13 residues. With 3 bases clipped from V and 6 bases from J, the junction kept 4 bases outside the gene matches. Germline CDR1 and CDR2: LGHDT and YNNKEL (reference sequence). The sample consisted of peripheral blood. This chain connects TRBV3-1 (or the pseudogene TRBV3-2) to TRBJ2-7, with TRBD1 identical over 8 bases. The sequence was collected from a woman aged 60-70 years with active or convalescent COVID-19. The DNA of the CDR3 is TGTGCCAGCAGCCAGTGGACAGGGAGCGAGCAGTACTTC. This translates into CASSQWTGSEQYF.